Listed below are T cell receptor beta chains from one sample, sequenced in a study of T-cell memory formation after mild COVID-19. TCRdb passed the 5' RACE reads through MiXCR, listing each CDR3 protein once. Among some 13,000 distinct CDR3 sequences listed, around 12% were seen once. The material sequenced was PBMCs or a T cell subset sorted from them (not recorded which). The receptors shown here come from an adult woman who had mild COVID-19 (a few samples of this study predate the infection). Cell type and time point are not known. CDR3s include the opening cysteine and the closing phenylalanine or tryptophan. The D gene is left open where the match is weak. Expanded clones get a size class; other rows say once, few or many, or leave the size out.

d_gene: .; j_gene: TRBJ2-7; v_gene: TRBV4-3; abundance: medium-sized; CDR3nt: TGCGCCAGCAGCCAAGAAGACACACAAATCTACGAGCAGTACTTC; CDR3aa: CASSQEDTQIYEQYF
d_gene: .; j_gene: TRBJ1-1; v_gene: TRBV6-5; abundance: many; CDR3nt: TGTGCCAGCAGCTTCAACCGGGTGAACACTGAAGCTTTCTTT; CDR3aa: CASSFNRVNTEAFF
d_gene: .; j_gene: TRBJ2-5; v_gene: TRBV27; abundance: many; CDR3nt: TGTGCCAGCAGTTTATCGTTTCGGCAGGGGCGGGAGACCCAGTACTTC; CDR3aa: CASSLSFRQGRETQYF
d_gene: .; j_gene: TRBJ2-7; v_gene: TRBV12-3/TRBV12-4; abundance: many; CDR3nt: TGTGCCAGCAGTTTAAGTGTGGTGCCGGTCGAGCAGTACTTC; CDR3aa: CASSLSVVPVEQYF
d_gene: .; j_gene: TRBJ1-4; v_gene: TRBV24-1; abundance: .; CDR3nt: TGTGCCACCAGTGACTACGGACAGAGACTGTTTTTT; CDR3aa: CATSDYGQRLFF
d_gene: .; j_gene: TRBJ2-3; v_gene: TRBV7-8; abundance: many; CDR3nt: TGTGCCAGCAGCTCGGGAGGGACAGGAAGCACAGATACGCAGTATTTT; CDR3aa: CASSSGGTGSTDTQYF
d_gene: .; j_gene: TRBJ2-3; v_gene: TRBV11-2; abundance: many; CDR3nt: TGTGCCAGCAGCTCCCAGGGCGGGGGCCTGCTACCGTATTTT; CDR3aa: CASSSQGGGLLPYF
d_gene: .; j_gene: TRBJ2-7; v_gene: TRBV12-3/TRBV12-4; abundance: many; CDR3nt: TGTGCCAGCAGTGTTGAGGGCCTGTGGTACTTC; CDR3aa: CASSVEGLWYF
d_gene: .; j_gene: TRBJ2-3; v_gene: TRBV5-6; abundance: many; CDR3nt: TGTGCCAGCAGCTTGGACGTCTCCACCCCAGATACGCAGTATTTT; CDR3aa: CASSLDVSTPDTQYF
d_gene: TRBD1; j_gene: TRBJ2-1; v_gene: TRBV5-1; abundance: many; CDR3nt: TGCGCCAGCAGCTTGGCCCCGACAGGGACCTACAATGAGCAGTTCTTC; CDR3aa: CASSLAPTGTYNEQFF
d_gene: .; j_gene: TRBJ2-7; v_gene: TRBV7-8; abundance: medium-sized; CDR3nt: TGTGCCAGCAGCATGCTTAACGGGCGATACGAGCAGTACTTC; CDR3aa: CASSMLNGRYEQYF
d_gene: TRBD2; j_gene: TRBJ2-4; v_gene: TRBV5-1; abundance: many; CDR3nt: TGCGCCAGCAGCCGTCCGTCTAGCGGGAGGCCCATTCTAGCCAAAAACATTCAGTACTTC; CDR3aa: CASSRPSSGRPILAKNIQYF
d_gene: .; j_gene: TRBJ2-1; v_gene: TRBV5-1; abundance: large; CDR3nt: TGCGCCAGCAGCTTGTCCCCCCTGGGCGGCCCCTACAATGAGCAGTTCTTC; CDR3aa: CASSLSPLGGPYNEQFF
d_gene: .; j_gene: TRBJ1-1; v_gene: TRBV7-3; abundance: many; CDR3nt: TGTGCCAGCAGCTTTTCCCCGGGGAACACTGAAGCTTTCTTT; CDR3aa: CASSFSPGNTEAFF
d_gene: TRBD1; j_gene: TRBJ2-7; v_gene: TRBV7-2; abundance: few; CDR3nt: TGTGCCAGCAGCTTAGCGGGGGACAGAGTTTACGAGCAGTACTTC; CDR3aa: CASSLAGDRVYEQYF
d_gene: TRBD2; j_gene: TRBJ2-5; v_gene: TRBV4-2; abundance: many; CDR3nt: TGTGCCAGCAGACCCCTCGGGGGGGGACAACAAGAGACCCAGTACTTC; CDR3aa: CASRPLGGGQQETQYF
d_gene: .; j_gene: TRBJ1-1; v_gene: TRBV4-1; abundance: many; CDR3nt: TGCGCCAGCAGCCCGGGGACCGGGGGCTCGGGCACTGAAGCTTTCTTT; CDR3aa: CASSPGTGGSGTEAFF
d_gene: TRBD1; j_gene: TRBJ2-1; v_gene: TRBV7-3; abundance: many; CDR3nt: TGTGCCAGCAGCCTGGGGACAGGGCCGATTGAGCAGTTCTTC; CDR3aa: CASSLGTGPIEQFF
d_gene: .; j_gene: TRBJ2-7; v_gene: TRBV7-6; abundance: many; CDR3nt: TGTGCCAGCAGCGACCGGTACGAGCAGTACTTC; CDR3aa: CASSDRYEQYF
d_gene: TRBD2; j_gene: TRBJ2-1; v_gene: TRBV7-7; abundance: many; CDR3nt: TGTGCTAGCAGCCCCCTCGGGACTAGCGGGAGCTACAATGAGCAGTTCTTC; CDR3aa: CASSPLGTSGSYNEQFF
d_gene: .; j_gene: TRBJ2-1; v_gene: TRBV18; abundance: many; CDR3nt: TGTGCCAGCTCCCGAGGACGGATTTACAATGAGCAGTTCTTC; CDR3aa: CASSRGRIYNEQFF